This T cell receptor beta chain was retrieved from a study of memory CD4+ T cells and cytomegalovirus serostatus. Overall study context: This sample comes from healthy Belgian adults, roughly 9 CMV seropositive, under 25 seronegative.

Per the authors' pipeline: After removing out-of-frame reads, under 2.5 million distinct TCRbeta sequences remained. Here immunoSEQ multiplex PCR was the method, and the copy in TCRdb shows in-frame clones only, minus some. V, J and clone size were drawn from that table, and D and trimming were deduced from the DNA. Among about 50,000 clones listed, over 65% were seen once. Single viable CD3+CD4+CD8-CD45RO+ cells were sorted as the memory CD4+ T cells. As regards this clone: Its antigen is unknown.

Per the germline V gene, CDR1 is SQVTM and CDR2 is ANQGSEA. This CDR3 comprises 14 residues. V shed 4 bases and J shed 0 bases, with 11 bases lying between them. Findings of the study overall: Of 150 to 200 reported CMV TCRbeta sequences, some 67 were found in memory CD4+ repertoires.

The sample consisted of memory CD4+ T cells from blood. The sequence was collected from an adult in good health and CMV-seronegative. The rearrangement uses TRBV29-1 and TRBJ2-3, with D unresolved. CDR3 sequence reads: CSVASTTSTDTQYF. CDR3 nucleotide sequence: TGCAGCGTTGCTTCGACAACTAGCACAGATACGCAGTATTTT.